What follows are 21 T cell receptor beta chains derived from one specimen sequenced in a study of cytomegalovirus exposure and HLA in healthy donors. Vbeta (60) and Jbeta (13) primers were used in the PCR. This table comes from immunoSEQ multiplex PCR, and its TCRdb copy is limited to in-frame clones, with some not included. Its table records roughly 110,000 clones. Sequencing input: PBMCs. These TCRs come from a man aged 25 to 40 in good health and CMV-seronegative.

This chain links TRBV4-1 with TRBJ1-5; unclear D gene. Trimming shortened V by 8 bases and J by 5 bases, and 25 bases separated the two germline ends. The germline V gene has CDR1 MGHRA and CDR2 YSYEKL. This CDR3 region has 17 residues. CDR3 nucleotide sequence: TGCGCCAGCCCCCTTGGGCCTCAAGCCGTCTGGGATCAGCCCCAGCATTTT. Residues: CASPLGPQAVWDQPQHF.

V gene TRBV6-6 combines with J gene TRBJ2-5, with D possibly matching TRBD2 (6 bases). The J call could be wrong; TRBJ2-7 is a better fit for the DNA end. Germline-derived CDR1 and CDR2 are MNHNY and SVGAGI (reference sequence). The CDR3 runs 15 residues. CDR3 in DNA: TGTGCCAGCAGTACGACCGGAGGGGCCTCGACCGAGCAGTACTTC. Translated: CASSTTGGASTEQYF.

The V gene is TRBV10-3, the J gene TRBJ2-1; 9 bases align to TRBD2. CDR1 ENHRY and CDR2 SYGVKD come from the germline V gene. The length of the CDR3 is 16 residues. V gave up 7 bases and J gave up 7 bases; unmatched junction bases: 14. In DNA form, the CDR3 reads TGTGCCATCACCTTGGTTAAGGCGGGGGGGCGAAATGAGCAGTTCTTC. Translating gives CAITLVKAGGRNEQFF.

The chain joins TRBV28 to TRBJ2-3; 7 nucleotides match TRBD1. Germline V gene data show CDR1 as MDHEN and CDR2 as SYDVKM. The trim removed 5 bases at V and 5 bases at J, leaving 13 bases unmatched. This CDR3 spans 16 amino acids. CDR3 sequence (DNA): TGTGCCAGCAGTGAACCAGGGGGATCCCGGGAAGATACGCAGTATTTT. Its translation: CASSEPGGSREDTQYF.

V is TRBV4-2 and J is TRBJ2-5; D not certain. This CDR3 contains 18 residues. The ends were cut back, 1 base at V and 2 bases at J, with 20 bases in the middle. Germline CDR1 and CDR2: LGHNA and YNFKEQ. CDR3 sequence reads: CASSQVPDLPRPQETQYF. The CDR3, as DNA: TGTGCCAGCAGCCAAGTTCCCGACCTCCCTAGACCGCAAGAGACCCAGTACTTC.

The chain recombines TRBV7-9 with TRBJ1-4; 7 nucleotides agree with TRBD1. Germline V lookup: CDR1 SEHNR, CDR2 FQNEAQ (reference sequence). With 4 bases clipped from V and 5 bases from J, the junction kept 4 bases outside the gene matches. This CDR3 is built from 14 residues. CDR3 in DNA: TGTGCCAGCAGCTCCGGACAGGCCAATGAAAAACTGTTTTTT. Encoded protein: CASSSGQANEKLFF.

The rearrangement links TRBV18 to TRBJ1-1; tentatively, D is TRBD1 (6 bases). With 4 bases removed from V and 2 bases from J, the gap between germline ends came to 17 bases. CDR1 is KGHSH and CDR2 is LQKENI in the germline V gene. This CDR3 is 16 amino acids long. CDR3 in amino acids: CASSLKVGDTNTEAFF. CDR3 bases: TGTGCCAGCTCACTAAAAGTAGGGGACACAAACACTGAAGCTTTCTTT.

This CDR3 reads CASSLLGQGETQYF. For the CDR3, the DNA is TGCGCCAGCAGCTTACTGGGACAGGGAGAGACCCAGTACTTC. V and J are TRBV5-1 and TRBJ2-5, with 9 bases lining up with TRBD1. Looked up from germline, CDR1 is SGHRS and CDR2 is YFSETQ. CDR3 length equals 14 residues. The V and J ends lost 2 bases and 4 bases, in that order; junction bases with no gene match: 3.

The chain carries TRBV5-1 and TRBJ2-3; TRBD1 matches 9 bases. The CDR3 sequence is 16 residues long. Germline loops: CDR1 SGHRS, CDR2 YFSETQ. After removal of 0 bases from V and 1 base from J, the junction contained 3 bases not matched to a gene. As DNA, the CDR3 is TGCGCCAGCAGCTTGGCCTGGACAGGGGGCACAGATACGCAGTATTTT. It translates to CASSLAWTGGTDTQYF.

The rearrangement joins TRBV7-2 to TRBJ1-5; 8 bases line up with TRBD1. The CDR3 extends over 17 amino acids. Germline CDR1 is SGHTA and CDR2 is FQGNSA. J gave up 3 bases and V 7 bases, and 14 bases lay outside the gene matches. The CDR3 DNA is TGTGCCAGCACCTTGACAGGGGCAATCGGGGCCAATCAGCCCCAGCATTTT. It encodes CASTLTGAIGANQPQHF.

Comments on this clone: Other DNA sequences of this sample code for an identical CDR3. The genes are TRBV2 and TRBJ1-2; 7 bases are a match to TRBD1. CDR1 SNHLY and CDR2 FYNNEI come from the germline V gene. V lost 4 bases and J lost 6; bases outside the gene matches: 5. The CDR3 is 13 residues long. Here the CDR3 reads CASSGQGRNGYTF. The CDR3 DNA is TGTGCCAGCAGTGGACAGGGTAGGAATGGCTACACCTTC.

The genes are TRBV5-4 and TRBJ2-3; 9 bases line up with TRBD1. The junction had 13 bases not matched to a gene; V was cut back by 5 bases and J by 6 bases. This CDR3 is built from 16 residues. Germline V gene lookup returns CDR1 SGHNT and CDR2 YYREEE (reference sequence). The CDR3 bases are TGTGCCAGCAGAGAGGGGACAGGGAGGTTCCATGATACGCAGTATTTT. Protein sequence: CASREGTGRFHDTQYF. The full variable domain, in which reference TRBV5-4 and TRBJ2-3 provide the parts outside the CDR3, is ETGVTQSPTHLIKTRGQQVTLRCSSQSGHNTVSWYQQALGQGPQFIFQYYREEENGRGNFPPRFSGLQFPNYSSELNVNALELDDSALYLCASREGTGRFHDTQYFGPGTRLTVL.

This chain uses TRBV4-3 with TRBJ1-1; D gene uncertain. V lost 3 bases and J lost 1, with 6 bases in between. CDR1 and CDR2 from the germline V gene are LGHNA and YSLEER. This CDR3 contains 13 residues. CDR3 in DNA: TGCGCCAGCAGCCATGACAAGAACACTGAAGCTTTCTTT. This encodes CASSHDKNTEAFF.

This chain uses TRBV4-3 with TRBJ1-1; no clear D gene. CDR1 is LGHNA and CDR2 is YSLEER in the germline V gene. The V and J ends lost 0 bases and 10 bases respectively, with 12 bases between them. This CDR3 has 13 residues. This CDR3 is CASSQDSSVRAFF. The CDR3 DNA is TGCGCCAGCAGCCAAGATAGCTCCGTCCGAGCTTTCTTT.

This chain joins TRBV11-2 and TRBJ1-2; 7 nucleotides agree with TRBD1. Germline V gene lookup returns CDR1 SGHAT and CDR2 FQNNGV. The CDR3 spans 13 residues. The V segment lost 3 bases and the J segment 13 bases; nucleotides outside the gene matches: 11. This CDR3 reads CASSFAGQGGPTF. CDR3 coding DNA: TGTGCCAGCAGCTTCGCTGGGCAGGGGGGCCCCACCTTC.

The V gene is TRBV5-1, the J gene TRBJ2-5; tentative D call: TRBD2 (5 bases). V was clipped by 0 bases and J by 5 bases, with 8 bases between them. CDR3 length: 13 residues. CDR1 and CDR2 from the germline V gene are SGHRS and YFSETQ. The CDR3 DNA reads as TGCGCCAGCAGCTTGGCTAGCTACGAGACCCAGTACTTC. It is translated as CASSLASYETQYF.

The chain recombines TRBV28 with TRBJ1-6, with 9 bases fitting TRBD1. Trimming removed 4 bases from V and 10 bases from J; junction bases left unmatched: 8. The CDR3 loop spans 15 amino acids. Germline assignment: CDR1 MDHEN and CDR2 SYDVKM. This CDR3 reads CASSSPPTGGSPLHF. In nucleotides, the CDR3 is TGTGCCAGCAGTTCCCCCCCCACAGGGGGCTCACCCCTCCACTTT.

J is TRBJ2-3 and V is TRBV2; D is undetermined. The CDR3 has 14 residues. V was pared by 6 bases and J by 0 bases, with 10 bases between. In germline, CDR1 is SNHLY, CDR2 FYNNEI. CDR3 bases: TGTGCCAGCAGCCGCGGCTCCAGCACAGATACGCAGTATTTT. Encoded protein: CASSRGSSTDTQYF.

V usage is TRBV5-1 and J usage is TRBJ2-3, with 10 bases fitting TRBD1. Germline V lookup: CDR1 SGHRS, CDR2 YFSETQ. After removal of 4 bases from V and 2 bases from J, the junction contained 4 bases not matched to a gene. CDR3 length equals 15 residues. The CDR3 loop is CASSVGQGYTDTQYF. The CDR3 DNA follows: TGCGCCAGCAGCGTGGGACAGGGGTACACAGATACGCAGTATTTT.

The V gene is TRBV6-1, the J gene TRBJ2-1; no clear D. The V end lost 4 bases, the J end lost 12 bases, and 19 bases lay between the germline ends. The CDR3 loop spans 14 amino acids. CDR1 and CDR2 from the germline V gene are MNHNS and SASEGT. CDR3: CASSGGATALGQFF. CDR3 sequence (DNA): TGTGCCAGCAGTGGAGGTGCGACTGCCTTAGGGCAGTTCTTC.

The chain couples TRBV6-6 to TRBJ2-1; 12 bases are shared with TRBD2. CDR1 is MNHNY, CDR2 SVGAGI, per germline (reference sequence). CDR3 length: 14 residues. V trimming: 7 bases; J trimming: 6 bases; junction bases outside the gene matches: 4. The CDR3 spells CASKPGLAGNEQFF. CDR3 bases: TGTGCCAGCAAACCGGGACTAGCGGGCAATGAGCAGTTCTTC.